This entry features one T cell receptor (beta chain) sequence. Its antigen remains unidentified. The data were produced by immunoSEQ multiplex PCR, yet TCRdb's version contains in-frame clones alone and is incomplete. The sample holds some 97,000 clones, around 93% seen once. The data are from a study of OX40 agonist ivuxolimab in advanced cancers. Whole-study findings and limits: Researchers report that CD8+ T cells had, on average, more expanded clones than CD4+. Undetermined was the antigen specificity of the expanded peripheral T cells.

The CDR3 loop spans 13 amino acids. The V gene end was trimmed by 5 bases and the J gene end by 5 bases; junction bases not matched to a gene: 4. Germline CDR1 MNHEY, CDR2 SMNVEV (reference sequence). Systemic immunosuppression or autoimmune disease history was grounds to exclude patients. V and J are TRBV27 and TRBJ2-7; 9 bases align to TRBD2. The sequence was obtained from an adult with an advanced solid tumor such as melanoma, head and neck, liver or kidney cancer. This specimen was CD4+ or CD8+ T cells sorted from blood, taken in a trial of the OX40 agonist ivuxolimab. In DNA form, the CDR3 reads TGTGCCAGCAGTAGCGGGAGGATCCACGAGCAGTACTTC. Protein product: CASSSGRIHEQYF.